Listed here are 9 T cell receptor beta chains from one sample, sequenced in a study of T cell responses to AZD1222 COVID-19 vaccine. Assay: immunoSEQ multiplex PCR; the TCRdb copy retains only in-frame clones and omits some. In the table there are 150,000 to 200,000 clones, more than 85% of which are singletons. The sequences come from peripheral blood, collected 28 days after the second AZD1222 dose. The receptors were gathered from an adult who received the AZD1222 COVID-19 vaccine.

The genes are TRBV28 and TRBJ1-2; D gene unclear. Germline V gene lookup returns CDR1 MDHEN and CDR2 SYDVKM. The V end was cut by 6 bases, the J end by 8 bases, with 25 bases between. The CDR3 is made up of 16 amino acids. CDR3 bases: TGTGCCAGCAGCCCCGGAAGTGCGTCTCAACCGTTGGGCTACACCTTC. Protein sequence: CASSPGSASQPLGYTF.

The chain recombines TRBV7-3 with TRBJ2-3; TRBD2 might be the D (6 bases). This CDR3 is built from 15 residues. Germline CDR1 reads SGHTA; CDR2 reads FQGTGA. Between the trimmed V and J ends, which lost 5 bases and 5 bases, there was a span of 17 bases. The CDR3 is CASSNIGGRGDTQYF. CDR3 in DNA: TGTGCCAGCAGCAACATCGGGGGAAGGGGAGATACGCAGTATTTT.

V usage is TRBV14 and J usage is TRBJ2-3; TRBD2 matches at 11 bases. This CDR3 contains 16 residues. Germline loops: CDR1 SGHDN, CDR2 FVKESK. Unmatched junction bases numbered 5, after V lost 4 bases and J lost 2 bases. The CDR3, as DNA: TGTGCCAGCAGCCTGGGACTAGCGGTAGTCACAGATACGCAGTATTTT. Protein product: CASSLGLAVVTDTQYF.

This clone has a single count. The J gene is TRBJ2-1, the V gene TRBV11-3; TRBD2 aligns across 9 bases. Germline V gives CDR1 SGHNT, CDR2 YENEEA. The CDR3 length is 13 residues. J gave up 0 bases and V 9 bases, and 0 bases lay outside the gene matches. The CDR3 DNA follows: TGTGCCAGTAGCGGGGGCTCCTACAATGAGCAGTTCTTC. Its translation is CASSGGSYNEQFF.

The chain couples TRBV7-2 to TRBJ1-3; the D is unclear. In germline, CDR1 is SGHTA, CDR2 FQGNSA. There are 15 residues in the CDR3. V was pared by 5 bases and J by 4 bases, with 15 bases between. In DNA form, the CDR3 reads TGTGCCAGCAGCCCCCGGGTCCTTGCGGGAAACACCATATATTTT. As protein: CASSPRVLAGNTIYF.

The chain employs TRBV5-4 and TRBJ1-2; TRBD1 aligns across 8 bases. This CDR3 contains 13 residues. Germline V gene lookup returns CDR1 SGHNT and CDR2 YYREEE (reference sequence). After removal of 4 bases from V and 4 bases from J, the junction contained 3 bases not matched to a gene. The CDR3 protein is CASSPGQVYGYTF. DNA for the CDR3: TGTGCCAGCAGCCCGGGACAGGTCTATGGCTACACCTTC.

The chain recombines TRBV5-1 with TRBJ2-3, with unresolved D. The CDR3 is 14 residues long. Per the germline V gene, CDR1 is SGHRS and CDR2 is YFSETQ. V was trimmed by 2 bases and J by 0 bases, leaving 7 bases between them. The CDR3 DNA reads as TGCGCCAGCAGCTTAACTTCTAGCACAGATACGCAGTATTTT. Amino acids: CASSLTSSTDTQYF.

The genes are TRBV27 and TRBJ2-4; D is possibly TRBD1 or TRBD2 (5 bases each). Germline V gene lookup returns CDR1 MNHEY and CDR2 SMNVEV (reference sequence). This CDR3 region has 13 residues. The V end lost 6 bases, the J end lost 12 bases, and 18 bases lay between the germline ends. The chain's CDR3 is CASSPLGEIPQYF. The CDR3 bases are TGTGCCAGCAGCCCCTTGGGGGAGATCCCTCAGTACTTC.

This sequence joins TRBV19 and TRBJ1-5; 10 positions match TRBD1. Germline CDR1 is LNHDA and CDR2 is SQIVND (reference sequence). Unmatched junction bases numbered 8, after V lost 6 bases and J lost 6 bases. The CDR3 runs 15 residues. The CDR3 sequence: CASSRPGTGAQPQHF. Here the CDR3 DNA reads TGTGCCAGTAGCCGACCCGGGACAGGGGCTCAGCCCCAGCATTTT.